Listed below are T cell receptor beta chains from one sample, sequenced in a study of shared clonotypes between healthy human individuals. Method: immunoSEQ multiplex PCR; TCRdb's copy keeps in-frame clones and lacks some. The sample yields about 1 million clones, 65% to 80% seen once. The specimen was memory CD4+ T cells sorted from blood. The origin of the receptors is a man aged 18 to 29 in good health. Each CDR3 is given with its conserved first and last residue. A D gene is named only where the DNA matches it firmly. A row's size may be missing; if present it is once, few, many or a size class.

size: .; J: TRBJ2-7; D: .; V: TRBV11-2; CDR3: CASSFSGSSYEQYF; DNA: TGTGCCAGCAGCTTTAGCGGTAGCTCCTACGAGCAGTACTTC
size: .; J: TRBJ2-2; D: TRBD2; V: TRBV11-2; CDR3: CASSLVSSGGYTGELFF; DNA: TGTGCCAGCAGCTTAGTCTCTAGCGGGGGGTACACCGGGGAGCTGTTTTTT
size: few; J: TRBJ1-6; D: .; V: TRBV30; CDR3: CASAGTGPNSPLHF; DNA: TGTGCCTCCGCGGGAACAGGGCCCAATTCACCCCTCCACTTT
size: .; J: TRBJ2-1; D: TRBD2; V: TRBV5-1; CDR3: CASSLEVSGNEQFF; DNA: TGCGCCAGCAGCTTGGAGGTTAGCGGGAATGAGCAGTTCTTC
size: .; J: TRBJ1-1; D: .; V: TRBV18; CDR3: CASSAVNTEAFF; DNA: TGTGCCAGCTCAGCGGTGAACACTGAAGCTTTCTTT
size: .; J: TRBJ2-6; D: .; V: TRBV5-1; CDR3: CASSGGGAAANVLTF; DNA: TGCGCCAGCAGCGGTGGAGGGGCGGCGGCCAACGTCCTGACTTTC
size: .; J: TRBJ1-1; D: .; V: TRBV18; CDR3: CASSPLPDLGYVEAFF; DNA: TGTGCCAGCTCACCTCTGCCTGACCTGGGTTACGTTGAAGCTTTCTTT
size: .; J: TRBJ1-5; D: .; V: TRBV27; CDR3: CASSPRGSGPQHF; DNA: TGTGCCAGCAGTCCCCGGGGCAGTGGGCCCCAGCATTTT
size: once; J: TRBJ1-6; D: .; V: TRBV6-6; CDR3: CASTADSSYNSPLHF; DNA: TGTGCCAGCACCGCCGACAGCTCCTATAATTCACCCCTCCACTTT
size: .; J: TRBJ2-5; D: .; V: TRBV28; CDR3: CASSFRQVAQETQYF; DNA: TGTGCCAGCAGTTTCCGACAGGTGGCACAAGAGACCCAGTACTTC
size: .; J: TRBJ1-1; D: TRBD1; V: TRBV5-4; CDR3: CASSPPQRTGNTEAFF; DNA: TGTGCCAGCAGCCCGCCCCAGAGGACAGGTAACACTGAAGCTTTCTTT
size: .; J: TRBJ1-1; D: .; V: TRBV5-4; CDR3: CASSQDKAGARTEAFF; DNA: TGTGCCAGCAGCCAAGACAAAGCGGGGGCACGGACTGAAGCTTTCTTT
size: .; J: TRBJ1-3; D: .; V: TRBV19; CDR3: CASSMAWAENTIYF; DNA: TGTGCCAGTAGTATGGCGTGGGCAGAAAACACCATATATTTT
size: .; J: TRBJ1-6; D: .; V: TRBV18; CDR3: CASSPPSRGYNSPLHF; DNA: TGTGCCAGCTCACCCCCGAGCAGGGGCTACAATTCACCCCTCCACTTT
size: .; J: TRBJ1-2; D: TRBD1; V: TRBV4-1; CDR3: CASSGAGTGLNGYTF; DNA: TGCGCCAGCAGCGGGGCCGGGACAGGGCTAAATGGCTACACCTTC
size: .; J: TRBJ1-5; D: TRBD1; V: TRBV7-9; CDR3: CASTVTGTALNQPQHF; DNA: TGTGCCAGCACCGTAACCGGGACAGCCCTCAATCAGCCCCAGCATTTT
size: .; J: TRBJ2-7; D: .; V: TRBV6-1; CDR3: CAGGMGNSYEQYF; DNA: TGTGCCGGCGGGATGGGTAACTCCTACGAGCAGTACTTC
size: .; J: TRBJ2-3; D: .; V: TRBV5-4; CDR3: CASSRSDMGTDTQYF; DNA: TGTGCCAGCAGCCGTAGTGATATGGGCACAGATACGCAGTATTTT
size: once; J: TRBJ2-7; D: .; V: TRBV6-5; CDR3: CASSVSGPDYEQYF; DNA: TGTGCCAGCAGTGTCTCCGGGCCTGACTACGAGCAGTACTTC
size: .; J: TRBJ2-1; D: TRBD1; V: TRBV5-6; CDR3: CASSLEGTGRLAEQFF; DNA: TGTGCCAGCAGCTTGGAAGGGACAGGGAGATTAGCTGAGCAGTTCTTC
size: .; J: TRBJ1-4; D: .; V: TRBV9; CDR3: CASSGGRGSANEKLFF; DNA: TGTGCCAGCAGCGGCGGGAGGGGTTCAGCTAATGAAAAACTGTTTTTT
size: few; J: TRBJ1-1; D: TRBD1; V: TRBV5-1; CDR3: CASSGGTANTEAFF; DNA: TGCGCCAGCAGCGGCGGGACAGCCAACACTGAAGCTTTCTTT
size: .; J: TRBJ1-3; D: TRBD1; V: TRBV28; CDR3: CASSLNRGPAGNTIYF; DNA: TGTGCCAGCAGTTTAAACAGGGGGCCGGCTGGAAACACCATATATTTT
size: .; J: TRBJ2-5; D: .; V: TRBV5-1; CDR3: CASSGTSLETQYF; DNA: TGCGCCAGCAGCGGTACTAGCTTGGAGACCCAGTACTTC
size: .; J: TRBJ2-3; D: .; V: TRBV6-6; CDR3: CASSYNQGKGTDTQYF; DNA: TGTGCCAGCAGTTACAACCAGGGGAAGGGGACAGATACGCAGTATTTT
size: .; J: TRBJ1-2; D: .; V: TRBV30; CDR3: CALSPGTLHGYTF; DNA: TGTGCCTTGAGTCCTGGGACACTCCATGGCTACACCTTC
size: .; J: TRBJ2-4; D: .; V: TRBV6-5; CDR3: CASTSTKNIQYF; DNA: TGTGCCAGCACATCGACCAAAAACATTCAGTACTTC
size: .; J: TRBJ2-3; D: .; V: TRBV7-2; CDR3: CASSSSSDTQYF; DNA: TGTGCCAGCAGCTCATCGTCAGATACGCAGTATTTT
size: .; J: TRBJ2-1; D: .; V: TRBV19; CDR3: CASSIDRGVEQFF; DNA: TGTGCCAGTAGTATAGATCGGGGAGTTGAGCAGTTCTTC
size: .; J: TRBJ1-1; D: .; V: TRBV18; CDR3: CASSRSRTDNTEAFF; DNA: TGTGCCAGCTCACGCAGCAGGACAGATAACACTGAAGCTTTCTTT
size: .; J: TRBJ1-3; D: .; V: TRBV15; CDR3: CATSRDGGISGNTIYF; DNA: TGTGCCACCAGCAGAGACGGGGGGATTTCTGGAAACACCATATATTTT
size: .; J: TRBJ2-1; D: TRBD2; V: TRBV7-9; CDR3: CASSPSGGSYNEQFF; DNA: TGTGCCAGCAGCCCCAGCGGGGGCTCTTACAATGAGCAGTTCTTC
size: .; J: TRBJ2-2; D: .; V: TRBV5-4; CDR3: CASSMVEGSGELFF; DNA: TGTGCCAGCAGCATGGTCGAGGGCTCCGGGGAGCTGTTTTTT